This T cell receptor (beta chain) was sequenced in a study of blood T cells in healthy people across ages. Notes on the study in general: Long-lived donors carried more naive CD4+ cells and greater diversity than aged donors. In these data, TCR beta diversity tracked strongly with naive T cell percentage.

PCR was performed a second time for roughly 7 to 11 cycles using a sample-barcoded 5' primer and a J-beta primer mix. A template-switch adaptor that had 12 random nucleotides put a tag on each cDNA molecule. TCRdb redid the calling of the 5' RACE reads with MiXCR, one entry per CDR3 protein. The table has roughly 550,000 distinct CDR3 sequences, about 24% seen once. As concerns this clonotype: Its antigen is still unknown. The junction shows a germline mismatch at one end, possibly a read error.

It was ten milliliters of peripheral blood that were drawn from each donor. These data were likewise used in another study, on T cells of mothers and their children.

Sequences were obtained from blood. This TCR derives from a boy between 5 and 17 years old in good health.

The CDR3 loop is CASSLAGGTEASF. As DNA, the CDR3 is TGCGCCAGCAGCTTGGCGGGGGGCACTGAAGCTTCCTTT. V gene TRBV5-1 combines with J gene TRBJ1-1, with a possible D match to TRBD1 (6 bases). CDR3 length equals 13 residues. Germline assignment: CDR1 SGHRS and CDR2 YFSETQ.